This T cell receptor beta chain is drawn from a study of CD8+CD57+ T cells in acquired aplastic anemia. Regarding the study as a whole: Common to patients and controls were twenty-nine CD8+ CDR3 sequences.

Investigators profiled TCR beta VDJ and CDR3 from genomic DNA template. TCRdb re-derived calls from the reads in MiXCR, one entry per CDR3 protein. The top ten clones hold under 2.5% of a sample with roughly 61,000 distinct CDR3 sequences, around 55% of them seen once. The CDR3 sequence is 10 residues long. The V and J ends lost 11 bases and 13 bases, in that order; junction bases with no gene match: 7. Germline V gives CDR1 LNHDA, CDR2 SQIVND (reference sequence). This clonotype was found a few times. Its specificity is unknown. The specimen was sorted CD4+, CD8+, or CD8+CD57+ T cells (not recorded which) from PBMCs. The TCR comes from a human donor in good health, serving as a control. This rearrangement joins TRBV19 to TRBJ2-2; 7 bases are shared with TRBD1. In DNA, the CDR3 is TGTGCCCGTACTAACAGGGGGCTGTTTTTT. Its translation: CARTNRGLFF.